This T cell receptor (beta chain) was sequenced during a study of PD-L1 blockade in urothelial cancer. Study-level information: The number of prior chemotherapy regimens per patient was 0 to 3. T cells numbered a median of around 140,000 in the blood samples.

Produced via immunoSEQ multiplex PCR; TCRdb's table is partial and in-frame only. The repertoire includes 44,000 or so clones, roughly 88% of them detected once, and almost 4% sits in the top ten. CDR1 MNHEY and CDR2 SVGAGI come from the germline V gene. The V end was cut by 0 bases, the J end by 4 bases, with 12 bases between. There are 15 residues in the CDR3. This receptor was taken from an elderly man with urothelial cancer. V usage is TRBV6-5 and J usage is TRBJ1-2, with D possibly TRBD1 on 5 matching bases. The sequencing used PBMCs, collected around atezolizumab (anti-PD-L1) treatment. CDR3 amino acids: CASSYSVRGGYGYTF. DNA of the CDR3: TGTGCCAGCAGTTACTCGGTGAGGGGAGGCTATGGCTACACCTTC.